Listed here are 7 T cell receptor beta chains from one sample, sequenced in a study of T cells in Graves' hyperthyroidism and ophthalmopathy. The CDR3 regions of TCR beta were amplified from RNA transcripts. First-round RT-PCR with HTBI primers amplified the TCR CDR3 region. TCRdb re-called the multiplex PCR reads through MiXCR, storing one row per CDR3 protein. Altogether around 350,000 distinct CDR3 sequences are present, about a fifth being singletons, with the ten largest covering 3.7%. Sequencing used blood. The receptor set was obtained from a woman aged 18-29 years with Graves' hyperthyroidism.

In this sample, this clonotype turned up many times. The V gene is TRBV4-2, the J gene TRBJ2-7; D might be TRBD2 (5 bases). V was shortened by 4 bases and J by 2 bases, with 15 bases between the two germline ends. Germline V lookup: CDR1 LGHNA, CDR2 YNFKEQ. CDR3 length equals 15 residues. The CDR3 DNA is TGTGCCAGCAGCCTCGGTTCAGCGGTCACCTACGAGCAGTACTTC. Protein product: CASSLGSAVTYEQYF.

This clonotype occurred many times. This rearrangement joins TRBV7-8 to TRBJ2-7; 9 bases are a match to TRBD1. This CDR3 has 14 amino acids. J lost 3 bases, V lost 5 bases, and 5 bases had no gene match. Per germline, CDR1 SGHVS and CDR2 FQNEAQ. CDR3 sequence: CASSQRQGVYEQYF. The CDR3 DNA reads TGTGCCAGCAGCCAAAGACAGGGGGTCTACGAGCAGTACTTC. Full variable domain (rest looked up from reference TRBV7-8 and TRBJ2-7): GAGVSQSPRYKVAKRGQDVALRCDPISGHVSLFWYQQALGQGPEFLTYFQNEAQLDKSGLPSDRFFAERPEGSVSTLKIQRTQQEDSAVYLCASSQRQGVYEQYFGPGTRLTVT.

This clonotype was seen repeatedly, ten times or more. This chain connects TRBV25-1 to TRBJ2-7, with a tentative D call TRBD1 (6 bases). Germline lookup yields CDR1 MGHDK and CDR2 SYGVNS. With 6 bases removed from V and 4 bases from J, the gap between germline ends came to 10 bases. This CDR3 spans 12 amino acids. CDR3 coding DNA: TGTGCCAGCAGAGCTGGACAGTACGAGCAGTACTTC. It codes for CASRAGQYEQYF.

This chain links TRBV2 with TRBJ2-5, with TRBD2 matching over 7 bases. Germline V gives CDR1 SNHLY, CDR2 FYNNEI. The CDR3 contains 13 residues. The V segment lost 5 bases and the J segment 4 bases; nucleotides outside the gene matches: 4. The CDR3 loop reads CASSWGTTETQYF. CDR3 bases: TGTGCCAGCAGTTGGGGGACTACAGAGACCCAGTACTTC.

The chain carries TRBV7-2 and TRBJ2-7, with TRBD1 matching 8 bases. This CDR3 spans 15 amino acids. The V gene's germline CDR1 is SGHTA and CDR2 FQGNSA. V was pared by 2 bases and J by 5 bases, with 8 bases of the junction left unmatched. The CDR3 region has the DNA TGTGCCAGCAGCTTAATAGGGCAGGGGGCCCACGAGCAGTACTTC. Protein: CASSLIGQGAHEQYF.

This clonotype was counted only a few times. The rearrangement joins TRBV6-5 to TRBJ2-5; D remains ambiguous. The germline gives CDR1 MNHEY, CDR2 SVGAGI. V was cut by 0 bases and J by 6 bases, with 17 bases left in between. This CDR3 has 16 amino acids. CDR3 DNA: TGTGCCAGCAGTTACTCCTCGTCCGGCTTCGTGAAGACCCAGTACTTC. It translates to CASSYSSSGFVKTQYF.

Regarding this clonotype: A much larger clone is a single base away; this may be a read error. The chain employs TRBV19 and TRBJ2-2, with TRBD1 matching over 8 bases. The CDR3 has 18 residues. Germline V CDR1 and CDR2: LNHDA, SQIVND (reference sequence). In DNA form, the CDR3 reads TGTGCCAGTAGTATCGGACAGGGAAGGGCCTCGAACACCGGGGAGCTGTGTTTT. Translated, it gives CASSIGQGRASNTGELCF.